The next 18 T cell receptor beta chains were all read from a single sample in a study of Tregs in tolerant kidney transplant recipients. Mixed chimerism was transient after nonmyeloablative marrow transplants from related graft donors. The protocol was immunoSEQ multiplex PCR, while the TCRdb copy is restricted to in-frame clones and leaves out a portion. This table lists 25,000 to 40,000 clones. The input for sequencing was CD4+ T cells from blood (PBMCs), taken 24 months after the transplant. These receptors were obtained from a human patient who received a combined kidney and bone marrow transplant. Some T cells could come from the graft donor.

Note on this clone: Sequencing ends 3 residues short of the CDR3 end; the germline J gene provides the rest. The genes are TRBV5-1 and TRBJ1-5, with D tentatively TRBD1 (5 bases). V was cut by 8 bases and J by 6 bases, with 18 bases left in between. The CDR3 runs 14 residues. Germline values: CDR1 SGHRS, CDR2 YFSETQ. The CDR3 protein is CARWGPSGGQPQHF. Incomplete CDR3 DNA: TGCGCCAGGTGGGGACCTTCCGGGGGTCAGCCC.

The CDR3 sequence is CSARDLRLAADTQYF. CDR3 bases read: TGCAGTGCTAGAGATCTTCGGCTAGCCGCAGATACG. This chain links TRBV20-1 with TRBJ2-3; possibly TRBD2 for D (5 bases). The sequenced fragment ends 3 residues before the CDR3 boundary, so the rest is inferred from the germline J gene. Trimming stripped 0 bases from V and 4 bases from J, with 14 bases between. CDR1 is DFQATT, CDR2 SNEGSKA, per germline (reference sequence). The CDR3 spans 15 residues.

A remark on this clone: The CDR3 end falls 3 residues outside the read, so it is completed with the germline J gene. The chain recombines TRBV30 with TRBJ1-6; D possibly corresponds to TRBD1 (5 bases). V lost 3 bases to trimming and J lost 5 bases, with 11 bases between them. Germline V lookup: CDR1 GTSNPN, CDR2 SVGIG (reference sequence). The CDR3 is made up of 14 amino acids. The CDR3 here is CAWSQGLDNSPLHF. The DNA read from the CDR3 is TGTGCCTGGAGCCAGGGACTGGATAATTCACCC.

On this clone: The CDR3 is cut off 3 residues early in the read; its end comes from the germline J gene. The chain links TRBV5-1 to TRBJ2-3; the match to TRBD2 covers 8 bases. The CDR3 contains 15 residues. Trimming cost V 0 bases and J 5 bases; bases outside gene matches: 5. The germline gives CDR1 SGHRS, CDR2 YFSETQ. Incomplete CDR3 DNA: TGCGCCAGCAGCTTGGTAGGACTAGCAGTAGATACG. It yields the protein CASSLVGLAVDT. The entire CDR3 sequence reads CASSLVGLAVDTQYF.

With regard to this clone: The read gets to within 3 residues of the CDR3 end, and the germline J gene fills in the rest. V gene TRBV18 combines with J gene TRBJ2-7, with 10 bases fitting TRBD1. J was trimmed by 4 bases and V by 5 bases; bases with no gene match: 8. This CDR3 contains 15 residues. Per the germline V gene, CDR1 is KGHSH and CDR2 is LQKENI. This CDR3 reads CASSSMTGGGYEQYF. CDR3 DNA, as far as it was read: TGTGCCAGCTCATCTATGACAGGGGGCGGGTACGAG.

The CDR3 loop reads CASSLVTGPYEQYF. The part of the CDR3 DNA that was read is TGTGCCAGCAGCTTAGTGACAGGGCCCTACGAG. This chain connects TRBV7-2 to TRBJ2-7; TRBD1 matches 7 bases. The read ends 3 residues before the CDR3 terminus; that terminus is restored from the germline J gene. The CDR3 has 14 amino acids. CDR1 and CDR2 (germline): SGHTA, FQGNSA. V shed 1 base and J 2 bases; nucleotides not matched to a gene: 2.

Of note for this clone: Read data end 3 residues before the CDR3 end; the end is taken from the germline J gene. The J gene is TRBJ1-1, the V gene TRBV10-2, with 7 bases aligning to TRBD1. The CDR3 consists of 13 residues. Germline V gene lookup returns CDR1 WSHSY and CDR2 SAAADI. V shed 5 bases and J 5 bases; nucleotides not matched to a gene: 5. The CDR3 region is CASSRGRGTEAFF. The part of the CDR3 DNA that was read is TGCGCCAGCAGTAGGGGGCGAGGTACTGAA.

As regards this clone: The CDR3 end falls 3 residues outside the read, so it is completed with the germline J gene. This chain uses TRBV30 with TRBJ2-6; a possible D gene is TRBD1 (6 bases). CDR3 size: 16 residues. Germline CDR1 and CDR2: GTSNPN and SVGIG (reference sequence). Trimming removed 5 bases from V and 0 bases from J, with 14 bases in between. Incomplete CDR3 DNA: TGTGCCTGGCTGGGGGCACGGGGCTCTGGGGCCAACGTC. This codes for CAWLGARGSGANV. The full CDR3 reads CAWLGARGSGANVLTF.

In terms of frequency, this clone is medium-sized. The read finishes 3 residues shy of the CDR3 end, and the germline J gene is used to complete it. This chain links TRBV30 with TRBJ1-1; 7 bases fit TRBD1. Looked up from germline, CDR1 is GTSNPN and CDR2 is SVGIG (reference sequence). Trimming at V came to 3 bases and at J to 5 bases, leaving 6 bases not matched to a gene. The CDR3 runs 13 residues. CDR3 sequence reads: CAWRTGMITEAFF. The DNA read from the CDR3 is TGTGCCTGGAGGACAGGGATGATAACTGAA.

Remarks on this clone: Sequencing ends 3 residues short of the CDR3 end; the germline J gene provides the rest. The chain joins TRBV20-1 to TRBJ2-7; TRBD2 matches 9 bases. The germline CDR1 and CDR2 sequences are DFQATT and SNEGSKA (reference sequence). V trimming: 5 bases; J trimming: 5 bases; junction bases outside the gene matches: 13. There are 15 residues in the CDR3. CDR3 DNA, as far as it was read: TGCAGTGCTGATAATACCGGGACTAGCAAGGACGAG. This codes for CSADNTGTSKDE. The CDR3 in full is CSADNTGTSKDEQYF.

A word on this clone: The read finishes 3 residues shy of the CDR3 end, and the germline J gene is used to complete it. The chain combines TRBV7-9 with TRBJ2-5, with D hard to call. CDR3 size: 13 residues. The V and J ends lost 5 bases and 4 bases respectively, with 11 bases between them. CDR1 is SEHNR, CDR2 FQNEAQ, per germline (reference sequence). The part of the CDR3 DNA that was read is TGTGCCAGCAGCGACTCCGGCCCAGAGACC. Amino acids: CASSDSGPET. The CDR3 reads in full as CASSDSGPETQYF.

In the case of this clone: Read coverage stops 3 residues before the CDR3 terminus; the germline J gene supplies the remainder. This rearrangement joins TRBV18 to TRBJ2-7, with 8 bases lining up with TRBD1. The CDR3 covers 16 residues. The J segment lost 4 bases and the V segment lost 3 bases, leaving 11 bases of the junction unmatched. From germline, CDR1 is KGHSH and CDR2 LQKENI. CDR3 DNA, as far as it was read: TGTGCCAGCTCACCCGGACAGGGAAGGGGTCAGTACGAG. Protein product: CASSPGQGRGQYE. The complete CDR3 sequence is CASSPGQGRGQYEQYF.

On this clone: The CDR3 end falls 3 residues outside the read, so it is completed with the germline J gene. The genes are TRBV7-8 and TRBJ2-2; TRBD1 agrees at 10 bases. This CDR3 has 16 amino acids. The germline V gene has CDR1 SGHVS and CDR2 FQNEAQ. V was pared by 5 bases and J by 4 bases, with 7 bases of the junction left unmatched. The covered CDR3 bases are TGTGCCAGCAGCGCCAGACAGGGGGCATCCACCGGGGAG. Protein sequence: CASSARQGASTGE. The entire CDR3 protein is CASSARQGASTGELFF.

Comment on this clone: The observed sequence ends 3 residues before the CDR3 terminus, with the missing tail filled in from the germline J gene. The J gene is TRBJ2-1, the V gene TRBV11-2; weak D call: TRBD2 (5 bases). Germline V gives CDR1 SGHAT, CDR2 FQNNGV. V was shortened by 3 bases and J by 2 bases, with 8 bases between the two germline ends. The CDR3 extends over 14 amino acids. The CDR3: CASSFSGAYNEQFF. The covered CDR3 bases are TGTGCCAGCAGCTTTTCCGGGGCCTACAATGAG.

Notes on this clone: The sequence runs out 3 residues before the end of the CDR3; the remainder is reconstructed from the germline J gene. The chain combines TRBV19 with TRBJ2-1, with D unclear. V was shortened by 10 bases and J by 4 bases, with 11 bases between the two germline ends. Germline CDR1 is LNHDA and CDR2 is SQIVND (reference sequence). The CDR3 consists of 12 residues. The CDR3 sequence is CATRPTYNEQFF. The CDR3 bases that were read are TGTGCCACAAGACCGACTTACAATGAG.

Notes on this clone: The missing CDR3 end, 3 residues past where the read stops, is filled in from the germline J gene. The genes are TRBV29-1 and TRBJ2-6; 7 nucleotides align to TRBD1. This CDR3 region has 16 residues. The V segment lost 1 base and the J segment 0 bases; nucleotides outside the gene matches: 3. Germline-derived CDR1 and CDR2 are SQVTM and ANQGSEA. The sequenced part of the CDR3 DNA is TGCAGCGTTGAAGGGGACAGTGTCTCTGGGGCCAACGTC. It specifies CSVEGDSVSGANV. The CDR3 in its entirety is CSVEGDSVSGANVLTF.

On this clone: The read ends 3 residues shy of where the CDR3 ends; the end is completed using the germline J gene. The V call is TRBV19, the J call TRBJ2-2, with unresolved D. Germline lookup yields CDR1 LNHDA and CDR2 SQIVND (reference sequence). V gave up 3 bases and J gave up 5 bases, with 13 bases separating them. This CDR3 is 15 amino acids long. Here the CDR3 reads CASSIQAKGTGELFF. CDR3 DNA (partial): TGTGCCAGTAGTATCCAGGCCAAAGGGACCGGGGAG.

Notes on this clone: The missing CDR3 end, 3 residues past where the read stops, is filled in from the germline J gene. J is TRBJ2-5 and V is TRBV2; TRBD2 matches 7 bases. Germline CDR1 and CDR2: SNHLY and FYNNEI. This CDR3 contains 15 residues. Losses at the gene ends were 4 bases for V and 1 base for J; bases not matched to a gene: 6. The CDR3 spells CASSGLASGQETQYF. The DNA read from the CDR3 is TGTGCCAGCAGTGGACTAGCATCGGGCCAAGAGACC.